These 22 T cell receptor beta chains came from one sample sequenced in a study of cytomegalovirus exposure and HLA in healthy donors listed by TCRdb under 2017. Libraries were made using the immunoSEQ multiplex PCR assay. The source is immuneACCESS, and TCRdb retained only in-frame sequences with V and J called. Part of the clones is not carried over; for the studies checked, unresolved V genes explain less than half of this, and the remainder is unexplained. In all, the sample holds 130,000 or so clones, and 85% to 90% of those were seen once. Under 2% of the sample lies in the top ten. The sample taken for sequencing was PBMCs. These receptor sequences come from a woman between 18 and 29 years old in good health and CMV-seronegative.

The J gene is TRBJ2-7, the V gene TRBV11-2; 11 bases line up with TRBD2. V gave up 2 bases and J gave up 5 bases; unmatched junction bases: 14. This CDR3 has 18 residues. Germline CDR1 and CDR2: SGHAT and FQNNGV. The CDR3 DNA reads as TGTGCCAGCAGCTTAAGGCGGATAGCGGGAGGGGCGGTCGACGAGCAGTACTTC. Encoded protein: CASSLRRIAGGAVDEQYF.

The V gene is TRBV11-2, the J gene TRBJ2-1; D might be TRBD2 (5 bases). The CDR3 is 14 amino acids. Trimming took 4 bases from V and 5 from J, leaving 12 bases between them. CDR1 is SGHAT, CDR2 FQNNGV, per germline. The CDR3 reads CASSSRVLDNEQFF. For the CDR3, the DNA is TGTGCCAGCAGCTCGCGGGTCTTAGACAATGAGCAGTTCTTC.

The chain recombines TRBV6-1 with TRBJ1-6; D is unresolved. V was trimmed by 2 bases and J by 3 bases, leaving 8 bases between them. This CDR3 is 15 amino acids long. CDR1 is MNHNS, CDR2 SASEGT, per germline. The CDR3 is CASSERQVYNSPLHF. The CDR3 nucleotides read TGTGCCAGCAGTGAACGGCAGGTCTATAATTCACCCCTCCACTTT.

V usage is TRBV27 and J usage is TRBJ2-1, with 9 bases lining up with TRBD1. This CDR3 spans 13 amino acids. Per the germline V gene, CDR1 is MNHEY and CDR2 is SMNVEV (reference sequence). V shed 5 bases, J shed 10 bases, and the junction held 6 bases outside the gene matches. The DNA for the CDR3 is TGTGCCAGCAGTCAACAGGGGGCTGGGGAGCAGTTCTTC. This encodes CASSQQGAGEQFF.

The CDR3 here is CASSKVGRPTGLMPYEQYF. DNA of the CDR3: TGTGCCAGCAGCAAAGTGGGGAGACCGACAGGGTTAATGCCCTACGAGCAGTACTTC. The chain joins TRBV21-1 to TRBJ2-7; the D call in the table, TRBD1, was not verified against the DNA. TRBV21-1 is shown as a pseudogene. CDR3 length: 19 residues.

V is TRBV4-2 and J is TRBJ2-7; 8 positions match TRBD2. Germline loops: CDR1 LGHNA, CDR2 YNFKEQ. CDR3 size: 17 residues. V gave up 0 bases and J gave up 6 bases; unmatched junction bases: 13. The DNA for the CDR3 is TGTGCCAGCAGCCAAGATATGGCAAGGACTAGCCTCTCCGAGCAGTACTTC. Its protein product is CASSQDMARTSLSEQYF.

The chain is built from TRBV11-3 and TRBJ2-2; 9 nucleotides agree with TRBD2. Germline CDR1 SGHNT, CDR2 YENEEA. The CDR3 consists of 17 residues. J gave up 4 bases and V 1 base, and 7 bases lay outside the gene matches. CDR3 nucleotides: TGTGCCAGCAGCTTAGCCCTGCGGGGGGGCAGCACCGGGGAGCTGTTTTTT. Protein sequence: CASSLALRGGSTGELFF.

V usage is TRBV2 and J usage is TRBJ2-4, with TRBD1 matching over 9 bases. The V segment lost 6 bases and the J segment 0 bases; nucleotides outside the gene matches: 12. The CDR3 length is 18 residues. From germline, CDR1 is SNHLY and CDR2 FYNNEI. Written as DNA, the CDR3 is TGTGCCAGCAGGGGCGGGACAGGGCTACTACTAGCCAAAAACATTCAGTACTTC. Encoded protein: CASRGGTGLLLAKNIQYF.

Only one count was recorded for this clone. J is TRBJ2-5 and V is TRBV6-5; 8 nucleotides align to TRBD2. Germline assignment: CDR1 MNHEY and CDR2 SVGAGI. V lost 0 bases, J lost 0 bases, and 3 bases stayed unmatched. The CDR3 extends over 16 amino acids. CDR3 in amino acids: CASSYSLAGNQETQYF. The CDR3 nucleotides are TGTGCCAGCAGTTACTCCTTAGCGGGAAACCAAGAGACCCAGTACTTC.

The genes are TRBV5-1 and TRBJ2-3; 7 positions match TRBD1. This CDR3 has 15 amino acids. The junction had 5 bases not matched to a gene; V was cut back by 4 bases and J by 0 bases. Germline V gene lookup returns CDR1 SGHRS and CDR2 YFSETQ. CDR3 residues: CASSRTGDSTDTQYF. CDR3 nucleotides: TGCGCCAGCAGCCGGACAGGAGACAGCACAGATACGCAGTATTTT.

The V gene is TRBV11-3, the J gene TRBJ2-7; tentative D call: TRBD2 (5 bases). This CDR3 is built from 12 residues. V was shortened by 4 bases and J by 6 bases, with 10 bases between the two germline ends. Germline V gene lookup returns CDR1 SGHNT and CDR2 YENEEA. Here the CDR3 reads CASSYGNSEQYF. CDR3 DNA sequence: TGTGCCAGCAGCTACGGGAATTCCGAGCAGTACTTC.

This clone was detected only once. The chain uses TRBV4-2 and TRBJ2-1, with 10 nucleotides matching TRBD2. The V gene end was trimmed by 0 bases and the J gene end by 4 bases; junction bases not matched to a gene: 3. Germline V gene data show CDR1 as LGHNA and CDR2 as YNFKEQ. This CDR3 spans 16 amino acids. CDR3 bases: TGTGCCAGCAGCCAAGATAGGACTAGCGGATACAATGAGCAGTTCTTC. The encoded protein is CASSQDRTSGYNEQFF.

The rearrangement links TRBV6-1 to TRBJ2-2; no clear D. Germline V gives CDR1 MNHNS, CDR2 SASEGT. V was pared by 4 bases and J by 2 bases, with 5 bases between. The CDR3 contains 13 residues. CDR3: CASSGQNTGELFF. The CDR3 DNA reads TGTGCCAGCAGTGGACAAAACACCGGGGAGCTGTTTTTT.

For the CDR3, the DNA is TGTGCCAGCAGCCAAGAGTGGGGACTAGCGGGACACACAGATACGCAGTATTTT. It specifies CASSQEWGLAGHTDTQYF. The V and J genes are TRBV4-2 and TRBJ2-3; TRBD2 matches 13 bases. Germline loops: CDR1 LGHNA, CDR2 YNFKEQ. The CDR3 loop spans 18 amino acids. The V gene end was trimmed by 0 bases and the J gene end by 2 bases; junction bases not matched to a gene: 5.

The rearrangement uses TRBV19 and TRBJ2-7, with D possibly matching TRBD1 (6 bases). From germline, CDR1 is LNHDA and CDR2 SQIVND (reference sequence). CDR3 length equals 13 residues. V was cut by 3 bases and J by 3 bases, with 9 bases left in between. CDR3 residues: CASSMGHYYEQYF. CDR3 bases: TGTGCCAGTAGTATGGGACACTACTACGAGCAGTACTTC.

V gene TRBV4-1 combines with J gene TRBJ1-1; weak D call: TRBD1 (5 bases). V was clipped by 3 bases and J by 0 bases, with 11 bases between them. This CDR3 has 15 residues. Germline CDR1 is MGHRA and CDR2 is YSYEKL. The CDR3 spells CASSQGGGVNTEAFF. CDR3 DNA sequence: TGCGCCAGCAGCCAGGGGGGTGGGGTGAACACTGAAGCTTTCTTT.

The chain combines TRBV7-9 with TRBJ2-5; possible D gene TRBD1, 5 bases. Germline V gene sequence: CDR1 SEHNR, CDR2 FQNEAQ (reference sequence). Trimming took off 1 base at V and 5 bases at J, with 26 bases between the two ends. The CDR3 is made up of 19 amino acids. The CDR3 DNA follows: TGTGCCAGCAGCTTAGGCGCCTTTGGGCGCGGACAACCCGCCGAGACCCAGTACTTC. It specifies CASSLGAFGRGQPAETQYF.

This clone was counted once. V and J are TRBV19 and TRBJ1-5; TRBD1 matches 8 bases. This CDR3 region has 15 residues. Germline-derived CDR1 and CDR2 are LNHDA and SQIVND (reference sequence). Trimming cost V 3 bases and J 4 bases; bases outside gene matches: 5. The CDR3 sequence: CASSIMTGANQPQHF. CDR3 DNA: TGTGCCAGTAGTATCATGACAGGGGCGAATCAGCCCCAGCATTTT.

The rearrangement joins TRBV6-5 to TRBJ1-1; TRBD1 aligns across 7 bases. Germline CDR1 is MNHEY and CDR2 is SVGAGI. CDR3 length: 15 amino acids. V gave up 7 bases and J gave up 4 bases; unmatched junction bases: 12. Here the CDR3 DNA reads TGTGCCAGCAAAATACAGGGGAGGTCGGGCACTGAAGCTTTCTTT. Its translation: CASKIQGRSGTEAFF.

V and J are TRBV4-3 and TRBJ2-1; 7 bases map to TRBD2. Germline V gene sequence: CDR1 LGHNA, CDR2 YSLEER. The CDR3 consists of 15 residues. V was pared by 4 bases and J by 2 bases, with 5 bases of the junction left unmatched. CDR3 DNA: TGCGCCAGCAGCCCCATGCGGGAGACCTACAATGAGCAGTTCTTC. This gives the protein CASSPMRETYNEQFF.

This sequence joins TRBV5-1 and TRBJ1-2; D call uncertain. The CDR3 spans 15 residues. The germline CDR1 and CDR2 sequences are SGHRS and YFSETQ. The V gene lost 0 bases and the J gene lost 2 bases, with 11 bases spanning the gap. CDR3 residues: CASSLVPGSNYGYTF. The CDR3 region has the DNA TGCGCCAGCAGCTTGGTTCCGGGTTCCAACTATGGCTACACCTTC. Full variable domain (outside the CDR3, taken from reference TRBV5-1 and TRBJ1-2): KAGVTQTPRYLIKTRGQQVTLSCSPISGHRSVSWYQQTPGQGLQFLFEYFSETQRNKGNFPGRFSGRQFSNSRSEMNVSTLELGDSALYLCASSLVPGSNYGYTFGSGTRLTVV.

The chain carries TRBV30 and TRBJ2-3; TRBD2 aligns across 11 bases. In germline, CDR1 is GTSNPN, CDR2 SVGIG (reference sequence). This CDR3 is built from 15 residues. The V and J ends lost 4 bases and 4 bases, in that order; junction bases with no gene match: 7. The CDR3 region has the DNA TGTGCCTGGACTAGCGGGGGGCCCGGGGCAGATACGCAGTATTTT. This gives the protein CAWTSGGPGADTQYF.